Presented here are 5 T cell receptor beta chains from one specimen sequenced in a study of metastatic and nonmetastatic thyroid tumors. TCRdb re-called clones via MiXCR from the PCR reads. The sample holds about 40,000 clones; about 16% are singletons and the top ten take 3.8%. Before thyroid surgery, none of the patients had received any treatment. Sequencing was done on a sample of blood. Source of these receptors: a female donor with papillary thyroid cancer or a benign thyroid nodule (not recorded which). Some clones in this sample may be carry-over from other donors' samples.

This clone has just a few counts. J is TRBJ1-6 and V is TRBV7-8, with 7 nucleotides matching TRBD1. The ends lost 2 bases at V and 10 bases at J; junction bases unmatched: 17. The CDR3 is 18 residues long. Germline values: CDR1 SGHVS, CDR2 FQNEAQ. CDR3 loop: CASSLSVGLDRVNSPLHF. The CDR3 DNA reads TGTGCCAGCAGCTTATCCGTCGGTCTCGACAGGGTGAACTCACCCCTCCACTTT.

This clone was seen at least ten times. The V gene is TRBV30, the J gene TRBJ2-5; the D gene is possibly TRBD1 (5 bases). Trimming left V 8 bases short and J 4 bases short, with 11 bases between. The CDR3 loop spans 11 amino acids. Per the germline V gene, CDR1 is GTSNPN and CDR2 is SVGIG (reference sequence). The DNA for the CDR3 is TGTGCCGGAGCCAGGGCAGAGACCCAGTACTTC. Protein sequence: CAGARAETQYF.

The CDR3 region is CASGARGTTYEQYF. The CDR3 DNA reads as TGTGCCAGCGGTGCGAGAGGGACAACCTACGAGCAGTACTTC. This sequence joins TRBV2 and TRBJ2-7, with a possible D match to TRBD1 (6 bases). The CDR3 extends over 14 amino acids. V was shortened by 8 bases and J by 2 bases, with 16 bases between the two germline ends. Germline V gene lookup returns CDR1 SNHLY and CDR2 FYNNEI. The complete variable domain, with remaining parts taken from reference TRBV2 and TRBJ2-7, reads EPEVTQTPSHQVTQMGQEVILRCVPISNHLYFYWYRQILGQKVEFLVSFYNNEISEKSEIFDDQFSVERPDGSNFTLKIRSTKLEDSAMYFCASGARGTTYEQYFGPGTRLTVT.

This clone was detected many times. A much larger clone differs by one base, so this may be a read error. The rearrangement links TRBV2 to TRBJ1-5, with D perhaps TRBD1 (5 bases). The J call may be incorrect, as the DNA end agrees better with TRBJ2-3. This CDR3 is 14 amino acids long. Germline CDR1 and CDR2: SNHLY and FYNNEI. CDR3 DNA sequence: TGTGCCAGCAGGGTAGACAGTAGCAATCAGCCCCAGTATTTT. Protein: CASRVDSSNQPQYF.

With respect to this clone: Relative to the germline gene, one junction end is altered; a read error may explain this. The CDR3: CASIYRLAVYNEQFF. Written as DNA, the CDR3 is TGTGCCAGCATTTACCGACTAGCGGTGTACAATGAGCAGTTCTTC. The chain has TRBV6-2 or TRBV6-3 and TRBJ2-1; 9 bases agree with TRBD2. Per the germline V gene, CDR1 is MNHEY and CDR2 is SVGEGT. The CDR3 loop spans 15 amino acids.